The present TCR beta chain was sequenced within a study of shared clonotypes between healthy human individuals (TCRdb year 2020). At the level of the whole study: The cohort included a few men and a couple of women between 18 and 49 years of age. For each donor, CD4 naive and CD4 memory were each run on three plates, CD8 naive on two plates, and CD8 memory on one plate. To estimate repertoire size and how much clonotypes are shared between individuals, the study performed deep sequencing of blood TCR repertoires from a handful of healthy adults. To increase sequencing depth and limit assay-specific biases, different laboratories used diverse techniques to prepare libraries and sequence TCR repertoires. Leukapheresis yielded between about 0.9 and 8.9 billion PBMCs per donor.

This clone appeared a single time. The specificity of this receptor is unknown. Qualities for individual bases were not recorded, and no much larger clone is one base off. CDR1 and CDR2, looked up from the germline V gene, are SQVTM and ANQGSEA. From the cysteine through the phenylalanine, the CDR3 covers 16 amino acids. Only the CDR3 portion is preserved as DNA: 48 bases, with reading frame beginning at the first base. The junction carries 26 bases between V and J, which are trimmed by 7 bases and 5 bases respectively. TCR CDR3 regions were amplified from genomic DNA by multiplex PCR using the deep immunoSEQ assay. Genomic DNA extracted from each cell subset was distributed evenly over all wells of several immunoSEQ 96-well plates, and each plate served as one replicate. For sorted subsets, around 200 ng genomic DNA, equal to 30,000 to 35,000 T cell genomes, was loaded into each replicate PCR. Purified libraries were quantified with a Qubit 3.0 fluorometer, sized on a Bioanalyzer 2100, and re-quantified with the KAPA Library Quantification kit. A separate single-read 150-cycle Illumina NextSeq 550 flow cell was used to sequence each immunoSEQ 96-well plate. Per the authors' processing: Because only junctional sequences without quality scores were contained in the immunoSEQ output, filtering matching that applied to full-length reads could not be performed. To assign V/J genes and CDR3, sequences were annotated against IMGT germline references using PyIR, a Python wrapper for IgBLAST v1.9. Any read was removed if the V/J assignment was weak (E-value above 1e-6), the CDR3 was missing, or the read contained stop codons, out-of-frame junctions, or ambiguous translated residues. V3J clonotypes were defined as sequences sharing the same inferred V gene, J gene, and CDR3 amino acid sequence. The percentage overlap between two repertoires was calculated by dividing the number of shared unique clonotypes by the size of the smaller repertoire. RTK rarefaction, the Chao1 estimator, and Recon v2.1 estimates of unobserved clonotypes were used to assess repertoire richness. Generation probabilities were computed with OLGA for all TCRbeta clonotypes obtained by the gDNA method from a few donors. What TCRdb holds here is the immuneACCESS table cut down to in-frame rearrangements. Part of the clones is not present; checked against another copy, under half of the missing clones reflect an unresolved V gene, and the others are unexplained. V and J calls and clone size are copied from that table; D and trimming were computed from the DNA. This sample is represented by hundreds of thousands of clones; around 73% of them were singletons. About 1.8% of the sample lies in the top ten.

The paper as a whole reports these results and caveats: Because the study included only a small number of donors, the genetic and exposure-history diversity represented was limited. Only blood was sampled, and tissue TCR repertoires likely differ from those in blood. Based on pairwise subsampling, the degree of clonotype sharing among donors was expected to be affected by sequencing depth. Even with the large sequencing depth, rarefaction of the sorted-subset datasets indicated that sequencing was incomplete. Sharing across several donors was observed for about 5% of naive CD4, 3.5% of naive CD8, about 2.5% of memory CD4, and about 0.4% of memory CD8 clonotypes. Naive subsets generally had larger estimated clonotype richness than memory subsets did. Clonotypes shared by all four sorted-subset donors showed higher generation probabilities than non-shared clonotypes.

The donors were healthy, HIV-negative adults who had no recently reported acute infections or vaccinations. Every donor was a Caucasian adult living in Nashville, Tennessee, USA. CD4+ T cells were enriched through magnetic negative selection, after which naive cells were positively selected on CD45RA and the remaining negative fraction served as the memory subset. After blood collection by leukapheresis, PBMCs were isolated using Ficoll-Histopaque density gradient centrifugation and then cryopreserved in the vapor phase of liquid nitrogen. Analytical flow cytometry was used to check the purity and quantity of each magnetically sorted T cell population. Each sorted fraction had its genomic DNA isolated and then quantified by UV absorbance on a Nanodrop 2000c.

The source material was memory CD4+ T cells sorted from blood. Interpreted using the paper, the cell subset or site label stands for: CD45RA-negative fraction. The clonotype was recovered from a woman aged 25 to 39 in good health. The chain was built from TRBV29-1 and TRBJ1-2, and perhaps TRBD1 as D gene, on 5 matching bases. CDR3 reads: CSARSGQGGGLYGYTF. The base sequence is TGCAGCGCTAGATCGGGGCAGGGCGGTGGGTTGTATGGCTACACCTTC.